The 17 T cell receptor beta chains below were found in one sample sequenced in a study of T cell responses to AZD1222 COVID-19 vaccine. Measured with immunoSEQ multiplex PCR; TCRdb has only the in-frame clones, and not every one. The table lists under 170,000 clones, approximately 94% of them singletons, with about 1.3% in the top ten. Sequencing was performed on peripheral blood, taken on day 0 of AZD1222 vaccination. All receptors derive from an adult in good health.

This sequence joins TRBV5-1 and TRBJ1-1; D is undetermined. The ends were cut back, 6 bases at V and 0 bases at J, with 9 bases in the middle. Germline V gene lookup returns CDR1 SGHRS and CDR2 YFSETQ. The CDR3 extends over 13 amino acids. The DNA for the CDR3 is TGCGCCAGCACGGGTAAGATGAACACTGAAGCTTTCTTT. This encodes CASTGKMNTEAFF.

The genes are TRBV29-1 and TRBJ2-5, with 9 bases lining up with TRBD2. There are 17 residues in the CDR3. Germline V gene lookup returns CDR1 SQVTM and CDR2 ANQGSEA. V trimming: 4 bases; J trimming: 5 bases; junction bases outside the gene matches: 17. The CDR3, as DNA: TGCAGCGTTGGTTTATTCCCAGCGGGGGGTGGTGGGGAGACCCAGTACTTC. It translates to CSVGLFPAGGGGETQYF.

The V call is TRBV5-8, the J call TRBJ2-2, with D possibly TRBD2 on 6 matching bases. Germline CDR1 reads SGHTS; CDR2 reads YDEGEE. This CDR3 is built from 15 residues. The V end lost 0 bases, the J end lost 7 bases, and 13 bases lay between the germline ends. CDR3 sequence: CASSLAVGSHGELFF. In nucleotides, the CDR3 is TGTGCCAGCAGCTTGGCCGTCGGGAGCCACGGGGAGCTGTTTTTT.

The rearrangement links TRBV13 to TRBJ2-3; D unclear. The V gene lost 5 bases and the J gene lost 2 bases, with 14 bases spanning the gap. Germline V gene sequence: CDR1 PRHDT, CDR2 FYEKMQ (reference sequence). CDR3 length: 15 amino acids. In nucleotides, the CDR3 is TGTGCCAGCAGCCCATATGGGGAAAACACAGATACGCAGTATTTT. Translation: CASSPYGENTDTQYF.

This clone occurred once. For the CDR3, the DNA is TGTGCCAGCAGCTTGTCGACACTCTCATACACCTTC. Translation gives CASSLSTLSYTF. The chain couples TRBV5-6 to TRBJ1-2; D remains ambiguous. Trimming took off 1 base at V and 11 bases at J, with 12 bases between the two ends. The V gene's germline CDR1 is SGHDT and CDR2 YYEEEE. The CDR3 spans 12 residues.

This chain joins TRBV5-1 and TRBJ2-1; TRBD2 matches at 10 bases. V shed 4 bases and J 7 bases; nucleotides not matched to a gene: 8. The CDR3 has 15 residues. CDR1 SGHRS and CDR2 YFSETQ come from the germline V gene. CDR3 in amino acids: CASSASGRAHNEQFF. The CDR3 coding sequence is TGCGCCAGCAGCGCGAGCGGGAGGGCTCATAATGAGCAGTTCTTC.

V is TRBV12-3 or TRBV12-4 and J is TRBJ1-5, with a weak D call TRBD1 (6 bases). V lost 5 bases to trimming and J lost 4 bases, with 9 bases between them. The CDR3 is 13 residues long. The CDR3 DNA follows: TGTGCCAGCAGTGACGACAGGAATCAGCCCCAGCATTTT. Encoded protein: CASSDDRNQPQHF.

The chain has TRBV29-1 and TRBJ2-3; a possible D gene is TRBD2 (6 bases). The V and J ends lost 4 bases and 3 bases respectively, with 17 bases between them. Germline V CDR1 and CDR2: SQVTM, ANQGSEA. CDR3 length equals 15 residues. CDR3 residues: CSVVLDRGGTDTQYF. CDR3 nucleotides: TGCAGCGTTGTGCTAGACCGGGGAGGTACAGATACGCAGTATTTT.

The chain carries TRBV6-6 and TRBJ1-4, with D possibly TRBD1 on 6 matching bases. This CDR3 spans 16 amino acids. CDR1 and CDR2 from the germline V gene are MNHNY and SVGAGI (reference sequence). The ends were cut back, 6 bases at V and 1 base at J, with 15 bases in the middle. The CDR3, as DNA: TGTGCCAGCAGCCTACAGGGACGGGAAACTAATGAAAAACTGTTTTTT. It yields the protein CASSLQGRETNEKLFF.

The CDR3 here is CASADSVLGYTQYF. DNA of the CDR3: TGTGCCAGCGCTGATTCGGTTCTCGGGTATACGCAGTATTTT. The V gene is TRBV27, the J gene TRBJ2-3; D remains unclear. V dropped 8 bases and J dropped 7 bases, with 19 bases sitting between them. This CDR3 contains 14 residues. CDR1 MNHEY and CDR2 SMNVEV come from the germline V gene (reference sequence).

The chain recombines TRBV4-1 with TRBJ1-1; no firm D call. This CDR3 contains 16 residues. Trimming shortened V by 2 bases and J by 0 bases, and 13 bases separated the two germline ends. Looked up from germline, CDR1 is MGHRA and CDR2 is YSYEKL. CDR3 protein: CASSQQRGSMNTEAFF. Written as DNA, the CDR3 is TGCGCCAGCAGCCAACAACGAGGGAGCATGAACACTGAAGCTTTCTTT.

V usage is TRBV7-3 and J usage is TRBJ1-2; the D is unclear. The CDR3 contains 13 residues. V was clipped by 1 base and J by 8 bases, with 11 bases between them. The germline gives CDR1 SGHTA, CDR2 FQGTGA. The CDR3 nucleotides are TGTGCCAGCAGCTTAAGCAATCCTACCGGCTACACCTTC. Translating it yields CASSLSNPTGYTF.

This chain joins TRBV2 and TRBJ2-1; TRBD2 matches at 12 bases. J gave up 13 bases and V 5 bases, and 15 bases lay outside the gene matches. The CDR3 totals 16 residues. Germline CDR1 SNHLY, CDR2 FYNNEI. CDR3 bases: TGTGCCAGCAGTTTAGGACTAGCGGGATCCCACACTAGCCAGTTCTTC. This codes for CASSLGLAGSHTSQFF.

This sequence joins TRBV14 and TRBJ2-2; D gene ambiguous. CDR3 size: 15 residues. Germline lookup yields CDR1 SGHDN and CDR2 FVKESK. V gave up 5 bases and J gave up 3 bases, with 13 bases separating them. In DNA, the CDR3 is TGTGCCAGCAGCGGCCGGGTAGGGTACACCGGGGAGCTGTTTTTT. It yields the protein CASSGRVGYTGELFF.

V and J are TRBV7-6 and TRBJ2-1; 9 nucleotides match TRBD2. The ends lost 4 bases at V and 2 bases at J; junction bases unmatched: 3. Germline lookup yields CDR1 SGHVS and CDR2 FNYEAQ. There are 15 residues in the CDR3. CDR3 region: CASSYLAGTYNEQFF. CDR3 nucleotides: TGTGCCAGCAGCTATCTAGCGGGGACCTACAATGAGCAGTTCTTC.

The rearrangement joins TRBV7-8 to TRBJ1-2, with 8 bases matching TRBD1. This CDR3 has 13 amino acids. Per germline, CDR1 SGHVS and CDR2 FQNEAQ. Trimming at V came to 5 bases and at J to 7 bases, leaving 6 bases not matched to a gene. The CDR3 region is CASSITGGTGYTF. The CDR3 coding sequence is TGTGCCAGCAGCATAACAGGGGGTACTGGCTACACCTTC.

The gene calls are TRBV28 and TRBJ2-1, with D uncertain. The CDR3 has 13 residues. Germline V gene sequence: CDR1 MDHEN, CDR2 SYDVKM. Trimming left V 6 bases short and J 4 bases short, with 10 bases between. The CDR3 coding sequence is TGTGCCAGCAGCCCCCTCCCATACAATGAGCAGTTCTTC. Translation: CASSPLPYNEQFF.